This TCR beta chain came from a study of tumor-infiltrating lymphocytes in oesophageal squamous cell carcinoma. TCRdb recomputed calls from the PCR reads with MiXCR, one row per CDR3 protein. The sample has around 21,000 distinct CDR3 sequences; about 40% are singletons. CDR3 size: 13 residues. Germline CDR1 and CDR2: MDHEN and SYDVKM. V was shortened by 5 bases and J by 7 bases, with 15 bases between the two germline ends. This clonotype appeared many times. The sequence came from a male donor with esophageal squamous cell carcinoma. What was sequenced was normal esophageal tissue next to the tumor. This chain uses TRBV28 with TRBJ2-7; D might be TRBD2 (6 bases). The CDR3 loop reads CASSLIPLAEQYF. As DNA, the CDR3 is TGTGCCAGCAGTCTAATTCCCCTAGCGGAGCAGTACTTC.